The next 11 T cell receptor beta chains were all read from a single sample in a study of Graves' ophthalmopathy and Graves' hyperthyroidism. Using RNA transcripts, the TCR beta CDR3 regions were amplified. HTBI primers primed a first-round RT-PCR, and a second-round multiplex PCR followed. TCRdb re-analysed the multiplex PCR reads in MiXCR, keeping a single row per CDR3 protein. The table shows 450,000 to 600,000 distinct CDR3 sequences, with about 35% occurring only once. The sequencing input was peripheral blood or thyroid tissue (not recorded which). These receptors originate from an adult man with Graves' hyperthyroidism.

This clonotype was found many times. The rearrangement joins TRBV6-5 to TRBJ2-5, with D possibly TRBD1 on 5 matching bases. Germline CDR1 and CDR2: MNHEY and SVGAGI. This CDR3 spans 15 amino acids. V was cut by 0 bases and J by 5 bases, with 13 bases left in between. The CDR3 DNA follows: TGTGCCAGCAGTTACTCGGCCAGGGCTGCTGAGACCCAGTACTTC. Translated: CASSYSARAAETQYF.

This clonotype was seen ten or more times. The chain carries TRBV12-3 or TRBV12-4 and TRBJ1-1, with no clear D. Trimming shortened V by 3 bases and J by 4 bases, and 12 bases separated the two germline ends. The CDR3 is 14 residues long. This CDR3 is CASSFVEGGTEAFF. In nucleotides, the CDR3 is TGTGCCAGCAGTTTCGTAGAGGGCGGCACTGAAGCTTTCTTT.

Points on this clonotype: The final CDR3 position lacks the conserved phenylalanine or tryptophan, pointing to a likely read error. The rearrangement links TRBV27 to TRBJ2-7, with TRBD2 identical over 8 bases. V shed 8 bases, J shed 3 bases, and the junction held 6 bases outside the gene matches. Per germline, CDR1 MNHEY and CDR2 SMNVEV (reference sequence). CDR3 length: 13 residues. The CDR3 DNA sequence: TGTGCCAGCGAGGGGACTAGGGGCTACGAGCAGTACCTC. Residues: CASEGTRGYEQYL.

Many counts were recorded for this clonotype. The chain links TRBV2 to TRBJ2-5; tentative D call: TRBD1 (6 bases). The V and J ends lost 11 bases and 2 bases respectively, with 15 bases between them. CDR3 length equals 13 residues. From germline, CDR1 is SNHLY and CDR2 FYNNEI. The CDR3 coding sequence is TGTGCCGGGACACCAGGGGTTCAAGAGACCCAGTACTTC. This codes for CAGTPGVQETQYF.

The chain uses TRBV6-5 and TRBJ2-2; weak D call: TRBD1 (6 bases). The V end lost 2 bases, the J end lost 3 bases, and 7 bases lay between the germline ends. CDR1 is MNHEY, CDR2 SVGAGI, per germline. CDR3 length: 14 residues. CDR3 nucleotides: TGTGCCAGCAGTTACCACAGGGACACCGGGGAGCTGTTTTTT. Its translation: CASSYHRDTGELFF.

At least ten counts were recorded for this clonotype. The chain couples TRBV12-3 or TRBV12-4 to TRBJ1-2; D remains unclear. This CDR3 comprises 12 residues. V shed 3 bases and J shed 4 bases, with 6 bases lying between them. CDR3 sequence reads: CASSLYSYGYTF. CDR3 DNA sequence: TGTGCCAGCAGTTTGTACAGCTATGGCTACACCTTC.

Only a few counts were recorded for this clonotype. The rearrangement links TRBV4-2 to TRBJ2-6; D is unresolved. Germline V CDR1 and CDR2: LGHNA, YNFKEQ. The CDR3 extends over 16 amino acids. V was clipped by 0 bases and J by 1 base, with 7 bases between them. CDR3 residues: CASSQESASGANVLTF. CDR3 in DNA: TGTGCCAGCAGCCAAGAGTCGGCTTCTGGGGCCAACGTCCTGACTTTC.

This clonotype came up many times. This chain connects TRBV24-1 to TRBJ1-1; no clear D. Germline CDR1 is KGHDR and CDR2 is SFDVKD. This CDR3 is built from 13 residues. Trimming took off 4 bases at V and 1 base at J, with 6 bases between the two ends. CDR3 sequence: CATSDRRNTEAFF. The CDR3, as DNA: TGTGCCACCAGTGACAGGAGGAACACTGAAGCTTTCTTT.

This chain links TRBV5-8 with TRBJ2-3; D is perhaps TRBD1 (5 bases). Germline CDR1 SGHTS, CDR2 YDEGEE. Trimming shortened V by 1 base and J by 3 bases, and 6 bases separated the two germline ends. There are 13 residues in the CDR3. CDR3: CASSLKGTDTQYF. The CDR3, as DNA: TGTGCCAGCAGCTTGAAGGGGACAGATACGCAGTATTTT.

The V call is TRBV10-3, the J call TRBJ1-1, with 8 bases fitting TRBD1. J was trimmed by 5 bases and V by 4 bases; bases with no gene match: 3. Germline values: CDR1 ENHRY, CDR2 SYGVKD. CDR3 size: 13 residues. CDR3 in DNA: TGTGCCATCAGTGTGACAGGGGAAACTGAAGCTTTCTTT. Its translation: CAISVTGETEAFF.

This clonotype was observed at least ten times. The chain links TRBV10-3 to TRBJ2-7; TRBD1 matches at 11 bases. The germline V gene has CDR1 ENHRY and CDR2 SYGVKD. The CDR3 runs 15 residues. V trimming: 3 bases; J trimming: 5 bases; junction bases outside the gene matches: 6. The chain's CDR3 is CAISDGQGAGDEQYF. The DNA for the CDR3 is TGTGCCATCAGTGATGGACAGGGGGCCGGGGACGAGCAGTACTTC.